This T cell receptor beta chain was observed in a study of T cell responses to AZD1222 COVID-19 vaccine. For the study at large: It was second doses at about 4 or about 12 weeks that were pooled.

Measured with immunoSEQ multiplex PCR; TCRdb has only the in-frame clones, and not every one. The profile shows around 150,000 clones, roughly 92% of them singletons. The CDR3 runs to 14 residues. Between the trimmed V and J ends, which lost 2 bases and 4 bases, there was a span of 8 bases. Germline lookup yields CDR1 MNHNS and CDR2 SASEGT. With respect to this clone: As yet, its antigen is unknown.

Study observations and caveats: No repertoire was sampled before or during the peak T cell response, only after it. Nearly half of spike-specific TCRs reportedly target unmutated variant regions.

The source material was peripheral blood, sampled on day 0 of AZD1222 vaccination. The origin of this receptor is an adult in good health. V is TRBV6-1 and J is TRBJ1-4; D not certain. CDR3 coding DNA: TGTGCCAGCAGTGAATTGGGGAATAATGAAAAACTGTTTTTT. Translating gives CASSELGNNEKLFF.